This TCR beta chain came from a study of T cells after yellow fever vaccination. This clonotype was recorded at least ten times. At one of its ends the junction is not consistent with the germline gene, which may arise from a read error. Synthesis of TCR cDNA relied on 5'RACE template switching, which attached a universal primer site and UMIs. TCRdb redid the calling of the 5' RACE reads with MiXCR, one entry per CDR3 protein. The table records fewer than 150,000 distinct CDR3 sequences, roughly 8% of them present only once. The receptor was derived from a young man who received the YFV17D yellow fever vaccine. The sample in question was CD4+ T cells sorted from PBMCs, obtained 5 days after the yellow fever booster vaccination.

The CDR3, as DNA: TGTGCTAGCAGCTTAGAAGGTGGAGGCGCCGGGGAGCTGTTTTTT. It encodes CASSLEGGGAGELFF. This chain links TRBV7-7 with TRBJ2-2; perhaps TRBD2 as D (5 bases). This CDR3 is 15 amino acids long. Germline assignment: CDR1 SSHAT and CDR2 FNYEAQ (reference sequence).